The 30 T cell receptor beta chains below come from one sample, sequenced in a study of blood T cell repertoires in COVID-19. Sequencing used immunoSEQ multiplex PCR; TCRdb keeps in-frame clones, though not all of them. The sample shows about 190,000 clones, around four fifths of them seen only once. Sequenced material: peripheral blood. These receptors were taken from an older woman with active or convalescent COVID-19.

The J gene is TRBJ2-1, the V gene TRBV5-1; 7 bases match TRBD2. The CDR3 totals 15 residues. Germline V gene data show CDR1 as SGHRS and CDR2 as YFSETQ. V gave up 3 bases and J gave up 2 bases; unmatched junction bases: 5. The CDR3 here is CASSSSGSPYNEQFF. Written as DNA, the CDR3 is TGCGCCAGCAGCTCTAGCGGATCGCCCTACAATGAGCAGTTCTTC.

The chain links TRBV27 to TRBJ2-1; perhaps TRBD2 as D (5 bases). The CDR3 is 17 amino acids. The germline V gene has CDR1 MNHEY and CDR2 SMNVEV (reference sequence). Deletions cut 3 bases from V and 0 bases from J, with 15 bases between. CDR3 region: CASSFLGSRGSYNEQFF. CDR3 nucleotides: TGTGCCAGCAGTTTTCTGGGGTCCCGGGGCTCCTACAATGAGCAGTTCTTC.

The chain recombines TRBV6-5 with TRBJ2-2; TRBD1 matches 8 bases. CDR1 is MNHEY and CDR2 is SVGAGI in the germline V gene. This CDR3 spans 14 amino acids. J gave up 6 bases and V 6 bases, and 6 bases lay outside the gene matches. As DNA, the CDR3 is TGTGCCAGCAGACGCGGACAGGGCCCCGGGGAGCTGTTTTTT. Encoded protein: CASRRGQGPGELFF.

The chain links TRBV27 to TRBJ2-1; 8 bases align to TRBD2. V dropped 3 bases and J dropped 2; count of bases not matched to a gene: 3. The CDR3 contains 15 residues. The germline gives CDR1 MNHEY, CDR2 SMNVEV (reference sequence). CDR3: CASSLERGTYNEQFF. CDR3 coding DNA: TGTGCCAGCAGTTTGGAGCGGGGGACCTACAATGAGCAGTTCTTC.

V and J are TRBV28 and TRBJ1-5; a possible D gene is TRBD1 (6 bases). Trimming pared 10 bases from V and 2 bases from J, leaving 18 bases between. From germline, CDR1 is MDHEN and CDR2 SYDVKM. The CDR3 length is 15 residues. The DNA of the CDR3 is TGTGCCACCTTTACCAACAGGGTCCGCAATCAGCCCCAGCATTTT. This codes for CATFTNRVRNQPQHF.

This chain uses TRBV29-1 with TRBJ1-1; D possibly corresponds to TRBD1 (6 bases). The germline CDR1 and CDR2 sequences are SQVTM and ANQGSEA. The germline V and J ends were trimmed by 2 bases and 5 bases, with 15 bases remaining between them. The CDR3 spans 14 residues. CDR3 sequence reads: CSVESYRGRTEAFF. DNA for the CDR3: TGCAGCGTTGAAAGTTATAGGGGGAGAACTGAAGCTTTCTTT.

The V and J genes are TRBV9 and TRBJ1-1, with D possibly TRBD1 on 5 matching bases. The CDR3 contains 17 residues. Germline assignment: CDR1 SGDLS and CDR2 YYNGEE. Trimming pared 6 bases from V and 0 bases from J, leaving 21 bases between. The CDR3 nucleotides are TGTGCCAGCACCCCCGGACTCGACAGACTAGTGAACACTGAAGCTTTCTTT. It codes for CASTPGLDRLVNTEAFF.

The V gene is TRBV29-1, the J gene TRBJ2-5; 8 positions match TRBD1. The V gene end was trimmed by 5 bases and the J gene end by 4 bases; junction bases not matched to a gene: 15. This CDR3 comprises 16 residues. CDR1 SQVTM and CDR2 ANQGSEA come from the germline V gene. The CDR3 loop is CSVKGETGVFLETQYF. As DNA, the CDR3 is TGCAGCGTTAAAGGCGAGACAGGGGTGTTTCTAGAGACCCAGTACTTC. The full variable domain, completed using reference TRBV29-1 and TRBJ2-5, is SAVISQKPSRDICQRGTSLTIQCQVDSQVTMMFWYRQQPGQSLTLIATANQGSEATYESGFVIDKFPISRPNLTFSTLTVSNMSPEDSSIYLCSVKGETGVFLETQYFGPGTRLLVL.

This CDR3 reads CASSSDRLGEQFF. The CDR3 region has the DNA TGTGCCAGCAGCTCCGACCGTCTAGGTGAGCAGTTCTTC. This sequence joins TRBV5-5 and TRBJ2-1; no definite D call. The CDR3 has 13 residues. Trimming pared 3 bases from V and 9 bases from J, leaving 13 bases between. Germline values: CDR1 SGHKS, CDR2 YYEKEE (reference sequence). Full variable domain (outside the CDR3, taken from reference TRBV5-5 and TRBJ2-1): DAGVTQSPTHLIKTRGQQVTLRCSPISGHKSVSWYQQVLGQGPQFIFQYYEKEERGRGNFPDRFSARQFPNYSSELNVNALLLGDSALYLCASSSDRLGEQFFGPGTRLTVL.

The genes are TRBV5-1 and TRBJ2-7, with a weak D call TRBD2 (5 bases). The CDR3 consists of 14 residues. Trimming removed 1 base at V and 6 bases at J, with 14 bases between. Germline V lookup: CDR1 SGHRS, CDR2 YFSETQ. The CDR3 sequence: CASSLMGNAGEQYF. CDR3 nucleotide sequence: TGCGCCAGCAGCTTGATGGGTAATGCGGGCGAGCAGTACTTC.

The chain carries TRBV9 and TRBJ2-5; 9 nucleotides line up with TRBD2. Germline CDR1 SGDLS, CDR2 YYNGEE. The CDR3 extends over 14 amino acids. V was clipped by 3 bases and J by 5 bases; unmatched bases: 5. The CDR3 here is CASSASGAAETQYF. The CDR3 nucleotides read TGTGCCAGCAGCGCTAGCGGGGCAGCGGAGACCCAGTACTTC.

This sequence joins TRBV11-3 and TRBJ2-1, with TRBD1 as a possible D gene (6 bases). Germline V CDR1 and CDR2: SGHNT, YENEEA. The CDR3 loop spans 14 amino acids. The V and J ends lost 3 bases and 8 bases respectively, with 14 bases between them. DNA for the CDR3: TGTGCCAGCAGCTTTGGGGGCCTGGTCGATGAGCAGTTCTTC. Encoded protein: CASSFGGLVDEQFF.

The genes are TRBV18 and TRBJ2-7, with 7 bases fitting TRBD1. After removal of 0 bases from V and 2 bases from J, the junction contained 7 bases not matched to a gene. The CDR3 is 16 residues long. Germline assignment: CDR1 KGHSH and CDR2 LQKENI. This chain's CDR3 is CASSPPWGTVAYEQYF. CDR3 bases: TGTGCCAGCTCACCACCGTGGGGGACAGTTGCCTACGAGCAGTACTTC.

The V call is TRBV28, the J call TRBJ1-1; 7 bases align to TRBD1. CDR1 is MDHEN and CDR2 is SYDVKM in the germline V gene. Trimming cost V 5 bases and J 9 bases; bases outside gene matches: 15. The CDR3 loop spans 15 amino acids. The CDR3 DNA follows: TGTGCCAGCAGTCTCCCTATTGACAGGGTCGGACAAGCTTTCTTT. Its protein is CASSLPIDRVGQAFF.

The chain combines TRBV5-4 with TRBJ1-5; 9 bases agree with TRBD1. The ends lost 4 bases at V and 7 bases at J; junction bases unmatched: 6. The V gene's germline CDR1 is SGHNT and CDR2 YYREEE (reference sequence). The CDR3 is 14 amino acids. CDR3 region: CASSQQGAGQPQHF. CDR3 in DNA: TGTGCCAGCAGCCAACAGGGGGCAGGGCAGCCCCAGCATTTT.

This clone has a handful of counts. This chain joins TRBV15 and TRBJ1-2; D is perhaps TRBD1 (5 bases). CDR1 and CDR2 (germline): LNHNV, YYDKDF (reference sequence). CDR3 size: 14 residues. V dropped 1 base and J dropped 5 bases, with 11 bases sitting between them. CDR3 protein: CATSRVIRGYGYTF. DNA for the CDR3: TGTGCCACCAGCAGAGTCATACGGGGGTATGGCTACACCTTC.

V usage is TRBV27 and J usage is TRBJ1-2, with TRBD1 as a possible D gene (5 bases). Germline loops: CDR1 MNHEY, CDR2 SMNVEV (reference sequence). The CDR3 sequence is 13 residues long. Between the trimmed V and J ends, which lost 5 bases and 7 bases, there was a span of 14 bases. CDR3 region: CASSLSGEGGYTF. The CDR3, as DNA: TGTGCCAGCAGTCTTTCGGGGGAAGGTGGCTACACCTTC.

The V gene is TRBV5-1, the J gene TRBJ2-2; D call uncertain. V was shortened by 7 bases and J by 2 bases, with 12 bases between the two germline ends. The CDR3 spans 14 residues. Looked up from germline, CDR1 is SGHRS and CDR2 is YFSETQ. The CDR3 reads CASFGGFNTGELFF. The CDR3 coding sequence is TGCGCCAGCTTCGGCGGTTTTAACACCGGGGAGCTGTTTTTT. The full variable domain, in which reference TRBV5-1 and TRBJ2-2 provide the parts outside the CDR3, is KAGVTQTPRYLIKTRGQQVTLSCSPISGHRSVSWYQQTPGQGLQFLFEYFSETQRNKGNFPGRFSGRQFSNSRSEMNVSTLELGDSALYLCASFGGFNTGELFFGEGSRLTVL.

The chain uses TRBV12-3 or TRBV12-4 and TRBJ1-2; a possible D gene is TRBD1 (6 bases). The V end was cut by 4 bases, the J end by 8 bases, with 14 bases between. The CDR3 consists of 13 residues. The CDR3: CASSSGAARGYTF. The CDR3 bases are TGTGCCAGCAGTTCAGGGGCGGCGAGAGGCTACACCTTC.

The chain recombines TRBV10-1 with TRBJ2-3; 10 bases map to TRBD1. The germline V gene encodes CDR1 WNHNN and CDR2 SYGVQD (reference sequence). The length of the CDR3 is 15 residues. J lost 1 base, V lost 5 bases, and 3 bases had no gene match. This CDR3 is CASSPGQGGTDTQYF. In DNA, the CDR3 is TGCGCCAGCAGTCCCGGACAGGGGGGCACAGATACGCAGTATTTT.

The rearrangement uses TRBV19 and TRBJ1-6; 7 nucleotides line up with TRBD1. Trimming took 3 bases from V and 5 from J; bases not matched to a gene: 4. The CDR3 is 15 residues long. CDR1 is LNHDA and CDR2 is SQIVND in the germline V gene (reference sequence). The chain's CDR3 is CASSIRTGHNSPLHF. The CDR3 nucleotides read TGTGCCAGTAGTATCCGGACAGGCCATAATTCACCCCTCCACTTT.

J is TRBJ1-2 and V is TRBV9; 9 bases map to TRBD1. The junction had 8 bases not matched to a gene; V was cut back by 4 bases and J by 4 bases. Germline V gene data show CDR1 as SGDLS and CDR2 as YYNGEE. The length of the CDR3 is 15 residues. DNA of the CDR3: TGTGCCAGCAGCCCGATACAGGGGGCTGGCTATGGCTACACCTTC. Its translation: CASSPIQGAGYGYTF.

This clone was seen once. The J gene is TRBJ1-3, the V gene TRBV28, with D possibly matching TRBD1 (6 bases). The CDR3 loop spans 15 amino acids. CDR1 and CDR2 from the germline V gene are MDHEN and SYDVKM. V lost 3 bases and J lost 4, with 13 bases in between. CDR3 in amino acids: CASSLAGAEGNTIYF. The CDR3 bases are TGTGCCAGCAGTTTGGCAGGGGCAGAAGGAAACACCATATATTTT. The full variable domain, its missing parts supplied by reference TRBV28 and TRBJ1-3, is DVKVTQSSRYLVKRTGEKVFLECVQDMDHENMFWYRQDPGLGLRLIYFSYDVKMKEKGDIPEGYSVSREKKERFSLILESASTNQTSMYLCASSLAGAEGNTIYFGEGSWLTVV.

J is TRBJ2-2 and V is TRBV19; 8 bases map to TRBD2. With V trimmed by 3 bases and J by 9 bases, 6 bases remained unmatched. CDR3 length: 14 amino acids. The germline CDR1 and CDR2 sequences are LNHDA and SQIVND (reference sequence). CDR3 nucleotides: TGTGCCAGTAGTATCAGCGGGAGATCGAGGGAGCTGTTTTTT. Its protein product is CASSISGRSRELFF.

This clone was seen only a few times. The chain carries TRBV5-6 and TRBJ2-7; TRBD2 matches 8 bases. Germline loops: CDR1 SGHDT, CDR2 YYEEEE. This CDR3 spans 15 amino acids. V lost 4 bases, J lost 0 bases, and 6 bases stayed unmatched. DNA of the CDR3: TGTGCCAGCAGCCGGGGACTAGTATCCTCCTACGAGCAGTACTTC. Translating gives CASSRGLVSSYEQYF.

V gene TRBV19 combines with J gene TRBJ2-1; the match to TRBD2 covers 8 bases. The CDR3 is 15 amino acids. Germline lookup yields CDR1 LNHDA and CDR2 SQIVND (reference sequence). V gave up 10 bases and J gave up 5 bases; unmatched junction bases: 13. The CDR3 reads CATGGSGSVDNEQFF. DNA for the CDR3: TGTGCCACCGGAGGGAGCGGGAGCGTAGACAATGAGCAGTTCTTC.

This clone was recorded a few times. This chain connects TRBV6-5 to TRBJ2-7, with D perhaps matching TRBD1 (5 bases). Per germline, CDR1 MNHEY and CDR2 SVGAGI. V shed 6 bases and J shed 3 bases, with 15 bases lying between them. The length of the CDR3 is 14 residues. Here the CDR3 DNA reads TGTGCCAGCAGCTTCAGGGCTTGGGGCTACGAGCAGTACTTC. It is translated as CASSFRAWGYEQYF.

This rearrangement joins TRBV2 to TRBJ1-2; 7 bases are a match to TRBD1. Looked up from germline, CDR1 is SNHLY and CDR2 is FYNNEI. This CDR3 region has 13 residues. The J segment lost 4 bases and the V segment lost 6 bases, leaving 5 bases of the junction unmatched. CDR3 residues: CASRPQGIYGYTF. In DNA form, the CDR3 reads TGTGCCAGCAGGCCACAGGGGATCTATGGCTACACCTTC. Using reference TRBV2 and TRBJ1-2 for the parts outside the CDR3, the full variable domain is EPEVTQTPSHQVTQMGQEVILRCVPISNHLYFYWYRQILGQKVEFLVSFYNNEISEKSEIFDDQFSVERPDGSNFTLKIRSTKLEDSAMYFCASRPQGIYGYTFGSGTRLTVV.

The chain combines TRBV5-8 with TRBJ2-2; TRBD2 might be the D (5 bases). This CDR3 region has 16 residues. From germline, CDR1 is SGHTS and CDR2 YDEGEE. V lost 3 bases, J lost 5 bases, and 17 bases lay in between. CDR3 protein: CASSSGPAVITGELFF. The CDR3 DNA reads TGTGCCAGCAGCTCCGGACCAGCGGTGATAACCGGGGAGCTGTTTTTT.

The rearrangement links TRBV9 to TRBJ2-1, with D uncertain. The V gene's germline CDR1 is SGDLS and CDR2 YYNGEE. This CDR3 is built from 17 residues. Trimming took off 3 bases at V and 3 bases at J, with 19 bases between the two ends. For the CDR3, the DNA is TGTGCCAGCAGCGCGCGCCCCCCCGGTCGACTCTACAATGAGCAGTTCTTC. Protein sequence: CASSARPPGRLYNEQFF. The full variable domain, with the rest looked up from reference TRBV9 and TRBJ2-1, is DSGVTQTPKHLITATGQRVTLRCSPRSGDLSVYWYQQSLDQGLQFLIQYYNGEERAKGNILERFSAQQFPDLHSELNLSSLELGDSALYFCASSARPPGRLYNEQFFGPGTRLTVL.